The present T cell receptor beta chain was sequenced within a study of cytomegalovirus exposure and HLA in healthy donors. Findings and limits, study-wide: Earlier analysis looked at TCR beta V segments, and most were productive about 90% or about 30% of the time. A later analysis found that most CMV-associated TCR beta chains appeared HLA-restricted.

This PCR relied on a set of 60 Vbeta primers and 13 Jbeta primers. Profiling relied on immunoSEQ multiplex PCR, and the TCRdb table lists in-frame clones only, not all of them. This sample has 150,000 or so clones, with roughly 80% found just once. The germline V gene encodes CDR1 SGHDT and CDR2 YYEEEE. Trimming left V 0 bases short and J 7 bases short, with 17 bases between. The CDR3 runs 16 residues. With regard to this clone: What it binds is not known.

What was sequenced was PBMCs. The clonotype originates from a female donor in good health and CMV-seronegative. The J gene is TRBJ1-5, the V gene TRBV5-6; D is undetermined. Here the CDR3 DNA reads TGTGCCAGCAGCTTGGCCGCAAGAAGCCCCACCCAGCCCCAGCATTTT. Amino acids: CASSLAARSPTQPQHF.